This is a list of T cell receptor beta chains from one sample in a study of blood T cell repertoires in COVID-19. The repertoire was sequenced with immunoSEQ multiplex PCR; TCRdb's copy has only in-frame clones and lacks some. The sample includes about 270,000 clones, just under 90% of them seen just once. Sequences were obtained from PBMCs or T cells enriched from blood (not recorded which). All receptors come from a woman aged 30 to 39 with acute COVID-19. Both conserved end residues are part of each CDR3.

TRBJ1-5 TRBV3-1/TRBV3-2 CASSQTGNNQPQHF
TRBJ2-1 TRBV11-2 CASSLLLAPYNEQFF
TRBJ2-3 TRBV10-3 CAISERGTGNEDTQYF
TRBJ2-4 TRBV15 CATSRDLRTDAKNIQYF
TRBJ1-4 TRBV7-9 CASSLAIDDGSSEKLFF
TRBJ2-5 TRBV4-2 CASSKGETQYF
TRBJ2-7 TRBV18 CASSPMAGEAYEQYF
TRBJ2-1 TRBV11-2 CASSPRGVAGGNEQFF
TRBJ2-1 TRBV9 CASSVAGGPYNEQFF
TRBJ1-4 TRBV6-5 CASSYSTGEKLFF
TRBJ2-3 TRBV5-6 CASSLARAGDTDTQYF
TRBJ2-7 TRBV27 CASSLWSGYSYEQYF
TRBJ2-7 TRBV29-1 CSVITPDRASYEQYF
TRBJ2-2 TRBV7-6 CASSLVSAGGTGELFF
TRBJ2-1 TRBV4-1 CASSLLGTAYNEQFF
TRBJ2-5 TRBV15 CATSRVGQDFQETQYF
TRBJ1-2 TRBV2 CASSEAPQGDESGYTF
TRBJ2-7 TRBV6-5 CASTQWTSGTYEQYF
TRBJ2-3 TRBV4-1 CASSHLRDRDIDTQYF
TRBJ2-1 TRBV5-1 CASSPLEREVYNEQFF
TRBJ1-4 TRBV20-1 CSARVDEKLFF
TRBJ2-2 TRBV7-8 CASSFRDRELAAGELFF
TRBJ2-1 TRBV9 CASSVAGIAGGDSYNEQFF
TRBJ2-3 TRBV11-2 CASTTGVGDTQYF
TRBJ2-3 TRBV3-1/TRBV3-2 CASSQGLQGRVDTQYF
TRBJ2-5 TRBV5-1 CASSPGQVSETQYF
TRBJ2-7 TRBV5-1 CASGLRGGNDEQYF
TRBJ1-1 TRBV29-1 CSVDPGSTEAFF
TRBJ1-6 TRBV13 CASSFWTDSRSPLHF
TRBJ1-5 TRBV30 CAWRETGNQPQHF
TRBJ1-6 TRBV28 CASRSGQGSPLHF
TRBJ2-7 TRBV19 CASSPGSSYEQYF
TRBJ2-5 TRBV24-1 CATSGGMGHPQETQYF
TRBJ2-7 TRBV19 CASSDSDVSYEQYF
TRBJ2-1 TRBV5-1 CASSRIELAGGYNEQFF
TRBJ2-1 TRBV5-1 CASSYWDRVGNEQFF
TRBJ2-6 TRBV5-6 CASTGGASGANVLTF
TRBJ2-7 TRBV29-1 CSVGWARTYEQYF
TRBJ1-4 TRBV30 CAWSVRSQINEKLFF
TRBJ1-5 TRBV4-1 CASSSETNQPQHF
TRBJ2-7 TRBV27 CASSSYYEQYF
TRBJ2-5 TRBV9 CASSTGTGGSETQYF
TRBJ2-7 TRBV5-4 CASSLSGLAGGSEQYF
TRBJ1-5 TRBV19 CASRTTGRTNQPQHF